Here is one T cell receptor (beta chain) with its context. No antigen is known for it. These data come from a study of cytomegalovirus exposure and HLA in healthy donors. Study-wide results and limits: There were 150 or so TCR beta chains listed as cytomegalovirus-associated.

Sequencing was performed with immunoSEQ multiplex PCR; in TCRdb, only in-frame clones are kept and a portion is missing. The data show roughly 150,000 clones, with around four fifths seen just once and just under 30% held by the top ten. Germline V gene sequence: CDR1 LGHNT, CDR2 FRNRAP. The CDR3 is 12 residues long. Between the trimmed V and J ends, which lost 6 bases and 3 bases, there was a span of 9 bases. Sequencing was carried out using PBMCs. The sequence was collected from a man aged 25 to 45 in good health and CMV-seropositive. The rearrangement joins TRBV12-5 to TRBJ2-7; the D gene is possibly TRBD2 (7 bases). The CDR3 loop reads CASGGGLYEQYF. CDR3 nucleotide sequence: TGTGCTAGTGGGGGGGGGCTCTACGAGCAGTACTTC.